The 2 T cell receptor beta chains reported below all come from one sample, sequenced in a study of a mutant IDH1 vaccine in newly diagnosed glioma. Clones were read by immunoSEQ multiplex PCR, and TCRdb kept only the in-frame ones, dropping some. The repertoire holds roughly 48,000 clones, 91% seen once, with around 2.5% in the top ten. Documented time point: week 11, during vaccination. Each vaccine dose was 300 ug of mutant IDH1 20-mer peptide, with topical imiquimod. The antigens of these receptors remain unknown. The sample in question was PBMCs, obtained from a glioma patient whose treatment included an IDH1 peptide vaccine. The receptor set was obtained from a man over 45 with glioma.

V usage is TRBV7-2 and J usage is TRBJ2-7, with D possibly being TRBD1 (6 bases). The V gene's germline CDR1 is SGHTA and CDR2 FQGNSA. The CDR3 is 15 residues long. Trimming cost V 1 base and J 2 bases, with 12 bases left between them. CDR3 sequence reads: CASSLGSGVPYEQYF. CDR3 sequence (DNA): TGTGCCAGCAGCTTAGGATCAGGGGTCCCCTACGAGCAGTACTTC.

The chain employs TRBV4-1 and TRBJ1-6; D not certain. This CDR3 region has 13 residues. V was cut by 4 bases and J by 8 bases, with 9 bases left in between. Germline lookup yields CDR1 MGHRA and CDR2 YSYEKL. Written as DNA, the CDR3 is TGCGCCAGCAGCCTCGACCAGTATTCACCCCTCCACTTT. It codes for CASSLDQYSPLHF.